This is a list of T cell receptor beta chains from one sample in a study of shared T cell receptors in the human thymus. The table came from immunoSEQ multiplex PCR; TCRdb's copy has only in-frame clones and leaves some out. This sample has some 660,000 clones, with around 87% found just once. These same records also appear under a second study, on human thymus T cells.

Material for sequencing was thymocytes. Every receptor here comes from a boy under two years old with a congenital heart defect. The CDR3 runs from the conserved cysteine through the conserved F or W. The D gene is left open where the match is weak. Expanded clones get a size class; other rows say once, few or many, or leave the size out.

v_call: TRBV5-1; d_call: .; cdr3_length: 14; j_call: TRBJ2-7; clone_size: .; cdr3_nt: TGCGCCAGCCGACCTGACAGCCTCTCCTACGAGCAGTACTTC; cdr3_aa: CASRPDSLSYEQYF
v_call: TRBV7-6; d_call: .; cdr3_length: 15; j_call: TRBJ1-2; clone_size: .; cdr3_nt: TGTGCCAGCAGCGAAATCCCGGGACAAGACTATGGCTACACCTTC; cdr3_aa: CASSEIPGQDYGYTF
v_call: TRBV5-4; d_call: TRBD2; cdr3_length: 14; j_call: TRBJ2-3; clone_size: .; cdr3_nt: TGTGCCAGCAGCCGTGGACTAGCGGGAGATACGCAGTATTTT; cdr3_aa: CASSRGLAGDTQYF
v_call: TRBV14; d_call: .; cdr3_length: 13; j_call: TRBJ2-5; clone_size: .; cdr3_nt: TGTGCCAGCAGCCAAGGAGGCCAGGAGACCCAGTACTTC; cdr3_aa: CASSQGGQETQYF
v_call: TRBV5-1; d_call: .; cdr3_length: 14; j_call: TRBJ2-1; clone_size: .; cdr3_nt: TGCGCCAGCAGCTCCAATCGGACTGTTCATGAGCAGTTCTTC; cdr3_aa: CASSSNRTVHEQFF
v_call: TRBV7-8; d_call: .; cdr3_length: 14; j_call: TRBJ2-7; clone_size: .; cdr3_nt: TGTGCCAGCAGCCCCCGGACAGCGCCATACGAGCAGTACTTC; cdr3_aa: CASSPRTAPYEQYF
v_call: TRBV5-6; d_call: .; cdr3_length: 17; j_call: TRBJ1-1; clone_size: .; cdr3_nt: TGTGCCAGCAGCACCCGAATAGAAAACGTTTTCAACACTGAAGCTTTCTTT; cdr3_aa: CASSTRIENVFNTEAFF
v_call: TRBV6-1; d_call: TRBD1; cdr3_length: 15; j_call: TRBJ1-2; clone_size: .; cdr3_nt: TGTGCCAGCAGTGAAGGTAGGGACAGGAACTATGGCTACACCTTC; cdr3_aa: CASSEGRDRNYGYTF
v_call: TRBV28; d_call: TRBD1; cdr3_length: 17; j_call: TRBJ1-2; clone_size: once; cdr3_nt: TGTGCCAGCAGTTTAAGGCCCCGGGACAGACTTAACTATGGCTACACCTTC; cdr3_aa: CASSLRPRDRLNYGYTF
v_call: TRBV6-6; d_call: TRBD1; cdr3_length: 15; j_call: TRBJ1-1; clone_size: .; cdr3_nt: TGTGCCAGCAGTTACTCGACCCGACAGGGGTTGGAAGCTTTCTTT; cdr3_aa: CASSYSTRQGLEAFF
v_call: TRBV13; d_call: .; cdr3_length: 15; j_call: TRBJ2-7; clone_size: .; cdr3_nt: TGTGCCAGCAGCTTAGGCCTCTTCGGGTCCTACGAGCAGTACTTC; cdr3_aa: CASSLGLFGSYEQYF
v_call: TRBV19; d_call: TRBD2; cdr3_length: 18; j_call: TRBJ2-1; clone_size: .; cdr3_nt: TGTGCCAGTAGTTCCTCCTGGACTAGCGGCAGCTCCTACAATGAGCAGTTCTTC; cdr3_aa: CASSSSWTSGSSYNEQFF
v_call: TRBV5-1; d_call: TRBD1; cdr3_length: 15; j_call: TRBJ2-5; clone_size: .; cdr3_nt: TGCGCCAGCAGCTTTGCAGGGGGACGCGAAGAGACCCAGTACTTC; cdr3_aa: CASSFAGGREETQYF
v_call: TRBV28; d_call: .; cdr3_length: 13; j_call: TRBJ2-7; clone_size: few; cdr3_nt: TGTGCCAGCAGTTTACCAGGGGACTACGAGCAGTACTTC; cdr3_aa: CASSLPGDYEQYF
v_call: TRBV28; d_call: TRBD1; cdr3_length: 16; j_call: TRBJ2-2; clone_size: .; cdr3_nt: TGTGCCAGCAGTTTGAACAGGGGAGAGGGCACCGGGGAGCTGTTTTTT; cdr3_aa: CASSLNRGEGTGELFF
v_call: TRBV12-5; d_call: .; cdr3_length: 18; j_call: TRBJ2-7; clone_size: .; cdr3_nt: TGTGCTAGTGGTTACGGACCCGGACCGGGACTCGTTCCCTACGAGCAGTACTTC; cdr3_aa: CASGYGPGPGLVPYEQYF
v_call: TRBV4-3; d_call: TRBD1; cdr3_length: 13; j_call: TRBJ2-7; clone_size: .; cdr3_nt: TGCGCCAGCAGCCAAGAGGGGACAGGCGAGCAGTACTTC; cdr3_aa: CASSQEGTGEQYF
v_call: TRBV30; d_call: TRBD2; cdr3_length: 14; j_call: TRBJ2-3; clone_size: few; cdr3_nt: TGTGCCTGTAGGACTAGCGGGAACACAGATACGCAGTATTTT; cdr3_aa: CACRTSGNTDTQYF
v_call: TRBV6-1; d_call: TRBD1; cdr3_length: 15; j_call: TRBJ1-6; clone_size: .; cdr3_nt: TGTGCCAGCAGGGCCGGACAGGGAATTAATTCACCCCTCCACTTT; cdr3_aa: CASRAGQGINSPLHF
v_call: TRBV10-3; d_call: .; cdr3_length: 17; j_call: TRBJ1-6; clone_size: .; cdr3_nt: TGTGCCATCAGTGAGGGCGCCCGGACAAGTCGAATTTCACCCCTCCACTTT; cdr3_aa: CAISEGARTSRISPLHF
v_call: TRBV28; d_call: TRBD2; cdr3_length: 14; j_call: TRBJ2-1; clone_size: .; cdr3_nt: TGTGCCAGCAGTTGGGGTAAGCGGGAGGATGAGCAGTTCTTC; cdr3_aa: CASSWGKREDEQFF
v_call: TRBV2; d_call: TRBD1; cdr3_length: 18; j_call: TRBJ1-6; clone_size: once; cdr3_nt: TGTGCCAGCAGTGAAGCGCTTCAGATGTCAGGGGGCAATTCACCCCTCCACTTT; cdr3_aa: CASSEALQMSGGNSPLHF
v_call: TRBV6-5; d_call: .; cdr3_length: 11; j_call: TRBJ2-1; clone_size: .; cdr3_nt: TGTGCCAGCACCAGGGGTTTCGAGCAGTTCTTC; cdr3_aa: CASTRGFEQFF
v_call: TRBV6-6; d_call: TRBD1; cdr3_length: 15; j_call: TRBJ1-1; clone_size: .; cdr3_nt: TGTGCCAGCAGTTCACGACAGGGGAAGAACACTGAAGCTTTCTTT; cdr3_aa: CASSSRQGKNTEAFF
v_call: TRBV10-3; d_call: TRBD1; cdr3_length: 16; j_call: TRBJ2-3; clone_size: .; cdr3_nt: TGTGCCATCAGTGTTTGGGACAGGGGAGGGTCAGATACGCAGTATTTT; cdr3_aa: CAISVWDRGGSDTQYF
v_call: TRBV25-1; d_call: .; cdr3_length: 15; j_call: TRBJ2-1; clone_size: .; cdr3_nt: TGTGCCAGCAGTGAGATGGGCGGGATAGACAATGAGCAGTTCTTC; cdr3_aa: CASSEMGGIDNEQFF
v_call: TRBV5-6; d_call: TRBD1; cdr3_length: 14; j_call: TRBJ1-2; clone_size: .; cdr3_nt: TGTGCCAGCAGCCCCCAGACAGGGTTTGGTGGCTACACCTTC; cdr3_aa: CASSPQTGFGGYTF
v_call: TRBV7-2; d_call: .; cdr3_length: 19; j_call: TRBJ1-5; clone_size: .; cdr3_nt: TGTGCCAGCAGCTTAGGGGTCAGGGGAAGCGTTTATAGCAATCAGCCCCAGCATTTT; cdr3_aa: CASSLGVRGSVYSNQPQHF